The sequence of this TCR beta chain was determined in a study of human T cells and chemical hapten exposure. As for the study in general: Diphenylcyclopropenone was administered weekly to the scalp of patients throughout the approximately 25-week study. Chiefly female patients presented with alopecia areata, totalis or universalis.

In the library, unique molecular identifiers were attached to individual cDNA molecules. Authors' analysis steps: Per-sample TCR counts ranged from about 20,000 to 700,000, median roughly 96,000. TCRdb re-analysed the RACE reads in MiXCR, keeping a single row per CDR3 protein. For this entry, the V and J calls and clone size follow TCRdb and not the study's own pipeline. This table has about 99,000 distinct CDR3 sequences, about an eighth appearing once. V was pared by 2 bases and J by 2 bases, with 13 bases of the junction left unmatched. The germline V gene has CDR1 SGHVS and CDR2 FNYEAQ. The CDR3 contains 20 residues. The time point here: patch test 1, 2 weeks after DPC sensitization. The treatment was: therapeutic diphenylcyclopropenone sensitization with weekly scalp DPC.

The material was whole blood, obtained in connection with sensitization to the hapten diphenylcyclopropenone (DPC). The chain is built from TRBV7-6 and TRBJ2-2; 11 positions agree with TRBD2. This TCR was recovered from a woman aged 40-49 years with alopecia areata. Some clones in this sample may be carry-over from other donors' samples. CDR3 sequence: CASSLPPRTSGRTNTGELFF. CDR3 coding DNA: TGTGCCAGCAGCTTACCCCCAAGAACTAGCGGGAGAACCAACACCGGGGAGCTGTTTTTT.